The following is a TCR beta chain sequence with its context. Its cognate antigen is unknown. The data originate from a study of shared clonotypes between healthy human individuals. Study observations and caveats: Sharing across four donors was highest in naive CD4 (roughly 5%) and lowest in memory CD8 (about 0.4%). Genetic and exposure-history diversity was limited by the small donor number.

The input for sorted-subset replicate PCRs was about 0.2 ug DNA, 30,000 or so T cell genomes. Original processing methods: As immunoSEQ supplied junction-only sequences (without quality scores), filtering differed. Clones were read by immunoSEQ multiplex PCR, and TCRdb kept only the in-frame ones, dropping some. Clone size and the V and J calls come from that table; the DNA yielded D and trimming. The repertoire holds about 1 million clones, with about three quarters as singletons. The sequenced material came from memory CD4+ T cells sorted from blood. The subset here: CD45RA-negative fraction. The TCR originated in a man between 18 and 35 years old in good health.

The CDR3 here is CASSWERGNEQFF. The CDR3 bases are TGTGCCAGCAGTTGGGAGAGGGGCAATGAGCAGTTCTTC. V gene TRBV2 combines with J gene TRBJ2-1, with D possibly called TRBD1 or TRBD2 (5 bases each). CDR3 size: 13 residues. Germline-derived CDR1 and CDR2 are SNHLY and FYNNEI. The ends were cut back, 5 bases at V and 6 bases at J, with 11 bases in the middle. Drawing the rest from reference TRBV2 and TRBJ2-1, the complete variable domain is EPEVTQTPSHQVTQMGQEVILRCVPISNHLYFYWYRQILGQKVEFLVSFYNNEISEKSEIFDDQFSVERPDGSNFTLKIRSTKLEDSAMYFCASSWERGNEQFFGPGTRLTVL.